The 21 T cell receptor beta chains in this list originate from one sample, sequenced in a study of identical twins (dated by TCRdb to about 2016). The library was generated by 5' RACE. Sequencing used an Illumina HiSeq 2000. TCRdb trimmed the raw reads at Q25, called clones with MiXCR and kept productive beta chains. Rows with one shared CDR3 protein collapse into an entry with the most common genes and DNA. Here the sample has hundreds of thousands of distinct CDR3 sequences; approximately 7% occur a single time. 3.5% to 4% of the sample comes from the top ten. These sequences were also reported in another study, on yellow fever vaccine responses in identical twins.

The sequencing input was memory (CD45RO+) T cells sorted from blood. Explained via the paper, the cell subset or site label denotes: CD45RO+ enriched T cells. These receptor sequences come from a woman under 30 in good health.

The sample holds many counts of this clonotype. This chain links TRBV29-1 with TRBJ1-2; D possibly corresponds to TRBD1 (6 bases). Germline loops: CDR1 SQVTM, CDR2 ANQGSEA. Trimming left V 0 bases short and J 8 bases short, with 16 bases between. This CDR3 comprises 14 residues. The CDR3: CSVEDQGRRVGYTF. CDR3 DNA: TGCAGCGTTGAAGATCAGGGGAGACGCGTCGGCTACACCTTC. Supplemented by reference TRBV29-1 and TRBJ1-2, the full variable domain reads SAVISQKPSRDICQRGTSLTIQCQVDSQVTMMFWYRQQPGQSLTLIATANQGSEATYESGFVIDKFPISRPNLTFSTLTVSNMSPEDSSIYLCSVEDQGRRVGYTFGSGTRLTVV.

The J gene is TRBJ2-1, the V gene TRBV6-2 or TRBV6-3, with 13 positions matching TRBD2. The CDR3 length is 17 residues. Trimming took 7 bases from V and 1 from J; bases not matched to a gene: 7. Germline CDR1 is MNHEY and CDR2 is SVGEGT. CDR3 region: CASTRTSGSRSYNEQFF. The CDR3 DNA reads as TGTGCCAGCACTCGGACTAGCGGGAGTAGGTCCTACAATGAGCAGTTCTTC.

In this sample, this clonotype turned up a few times. V usage is TRBV6-2 or TRBV6-3 and J usage is TRBJ2-7; 13 nucleotides align to TRBD2. The CDR3 extends over 15 amino acids. Germline CDR1 MNHEY, CDR2 SVGEGT. V trimming: 8 bases; J trimming: 3 bases; junction bases outside the gene matches: 7. CDR3 in DNA: TGTGCCAGCTCTCGAGGGACTAGCGGGAACTACGAGCAGTACTTC. This sequence encodes CASSRGTSGNYEQYF.

In its sample, this clonotype was seen a few times. This chain joins TRBV2 and TRBJ1-6; weak D call: TRBD1 (5 bases). Germline V gene sequence: CDR1 SNHLY, CDR2 FYNNEI. The CDR3 is made up of 15 amino acids. Deletions cut 7 bases from V and 6 bases from J, with 16 bases between. The CDR3 DNA follows: TGTGCCAGCAATCCGGGGGGAATTTTTAATTCACCCCTCCACTTT. This gives the protein CASNPGGIFNSPLHF.

This clonotype occurred a few times. The rearrangement joins TRBV3-1 to TRBJ1-1; 10 bases are shared with TRBD1. The germline gives CDR1 LGHDT, CDR2 YNNKEL (reference sequence). The CDR3 is 15 residues long. Losses at the gene ends were 3 bases for V and 4 bases for J; bases not matched to a gene: 5. CDR3 in amino acids: CASSQRDRGGTEAFF. The DNA of the CDR3 is TGTGCCAGCAGCCAGCGGGACAGGGGAGGCACTGAAGCTTTCTTT. The full variable domain, completed using reference TRBV3-1 and TRBJ1-1, is DTAVSQTPKYLVTQMGNDKSIKCEQNLGHDTMYWYKQDSKKFLKIMFSYNNKELIINETVPNRFSPKSPDKAHLNLHINSLELGDSAVYFCASSQRDRGGTEAFFGQGTRLTVV.

In this sample, this clonotype turned up a few times. One junction end disagrees with the germline gene, perhaps due to a read error. J is TRBJ1-1 and V is TRBV29-1; unclear D gene. The CDR3 is made up of 10 amino acids. Germline assignment: CDR1 SQVTM and CDR2 ANQGSEA. The CDR3: CSDETVRAFF. The CDR3 nucleotides are TGCAGCGATGAAACGGTTCGGGCTTTCTTT.

This clonotype was seen a handful of times. The chain joins TRBV3-1 to TRBJ2-7; 12 positions agree with TRBD2. Germline CDR1 and CDR2: LGHDT and YNNKEL (reference sequence). Germline trimming cut 4 bases from V and 4 bases from J; bases unmatched to any gene: 11. This CDR3 comprises 17 residues. The CDR3 loop reads CASSPEKTSGSVYEQYF. CDR3 in DNA: TGTGCCAGCAGCCCAGAGAAGACTAGCGGGAGTGTTTACGAGCAGTACTTC.

This clonotype occurred a few times. CDR3 nucleotides: TGCAGTGCTAGAGTGAGCTCTGGGGCCAACGTCCTGACTTTC. Translation: CSARVSSGANVLTF. The chain joins TRBV20-1 to TRBJ2-6, with D uncertain. The CDR3 is made up of 14 amino acids. Germline V gene data show CDR1 as DFQATT and CDR2 as SNEGSKA (reference sequence). V dropped 1 base and J dropped 0 bases, with 4 bases sitting between them.

The V call is TRBV20-1, the J call TRBJ2-7, with TRBD2 as a possible D gene (5 bases). This CDR3 is 12 amino acids long. With 7 bases removed from V and 4 bases from J, the gap between germline ends came to 14 bases. The germline gives CDR1 DFQATT, CDR2 SNEGSKA (reference sequence). This CDR3 reads CSVKRNSYEQYF. The CDR3 DNA follows: TGCAGTGTAAAGCGGAACTCGTACGAGCAGTACTTC.

The chain employs TRBV20-1 and TRBJ1-2, with D uncertain. Trimming removed 1 base from V and 2 bases from J, with 17 bases in between. The CDR3 has 16 amino acids. CDR1 and CDR2 from the germline V gene are DFQATT and SNEGSKA (reference sequence). This CDR3 reads CSARVRGPLGNYGYTF. In DNA form, the CDR3 reads TGCAGTGCTAGAGTGAGAGGCCCTTTAGGGAACTATGGCTACACCTTC.

This clonotype was counted only a few times. The chain carries TRBV12-3 or TRBV12-4 and TRBJ2-6; TRBD1 matches 8 bases. The J segment lost 1 base and the V segment lost 5 bases, leaving 16 bases of the junction unmatched. The CDR3 covers 20 residues. CDR3 in amino acids: CASSQPKIGQGRSGANVLTF. Here the CDR3 DNA reads TGTGCCAGCAGTCAACCCAAGATAGGACAGGGAAGATCTGGGGCCAACGTCCTGACTTTC.

This clonotype was found a few times. V gene TRBV11-1 combines with J gene TRBJ2-1; the match to TRBD2 covers 10 bases. Germline values: CDR1 SGHAT, CDR2 FQDESV (reference sequence). The CDR3 is made up of 18 amino acids. The ends lost 5 bases at V and 8 bases at J; junction bases unmatched: 18. The DNA of the CDR3 is TGTGCCAGCAGCCCCTCGCTAGCGGGAGTCGCTTCGGGCGATGAGCAGTTCTTC. Translating it yields CASSPSLAGVASGDEQFF.

This clonotype was seen repeatedly, ten times or more. The chain couples TRBV5-1 to TRBJ2-1, with TRBD2 matching over 10 bases. The germline V gene encodes CDR1 SGHRS and CDR2 YFSETQ. This CDR3 region has 19 residues. V was pared by 0 bases and J by 6 bases, with 15 bases of the junction left unmatched. Here the CDR3 reads CASSLVWASGSIVGNEQFF. The CDR3 nucleotides are TGCGCCAGCAGCTTGGTGTGGGCTAGCGGGAGTATCGTGGGCAATGAGCAGTTCTTC.

The chain employs TRBV19 and TRBJ2-1, with TRBD2 matching 11 bases. V lost 6 bases and J lost 6; bases outside the gene matches: 1. The germline V gene encodes CDR1 LNHDA and CDR2 SQIVND (reference sequence). This CDR3 comprises 13 residues. CDR3: CASRGTSGNEQFF. The CDR3 DNA sequence: TGTGCCAGTAGAGGGACTAGCGGCAATGAGCAGTTCTTC.

This clonotype was counted a single time. The rearrangement uses TRBV7-9 and TRBJ2-5, with TRBD1 identical over 9 bases. CDR3 length: 14 amino acids. V lost 6 bases, J lost 4 bases, and 6 bases stayed unmatched. Germline V lookup: CDR1 SEHNR, CDR2 FQNEAQ (reference sequence). Here the CDR3 reads CASRPQGARETQYF. In DNA, the CDR3 is TGTGCCAGCAGACCACAGGGGGCGCGAGAGACCCAGTACTTC.

This clonotype was counted between two and nine times. The chain carries TRBV4-2 and TRBJ2-5, with D perhaps matching TRBD2 (6 bases). With 1 base removed from V and 1 base from J, the gap between germline ends came to 10 bases. Germline CDR1 and CDR2: LGHNA and YNFKEQ. The CDR3 runs 15 residues. CDR3 residues: CASSQAAGIQETQYF. The DNA for the CDR3 is TGTGCCAGCAGCCAAGCGGCGGGGATCCAAGAGACCCAGTACTTC.

This clonotype was seen many times. V is TRBV12-3 or TRBV12-4 and J is TRBJ1-1; the D gene is possibly TRBD1 (6 bases). This CDR3 contains 13 residues. V lost 6 bases to trimming and J lost 4 bases, with 12 bases between them. The CDR3 bases are TGTGCCAGCAGCCGAACAGGGCTCACTGAAGCTTTCTTT. Translation gives CASSRTGLTEAFF.

The chain couples TRBV2 to TRBJ2-1; D not certain. The CDR3 is 13 amino acids. The V gene's germline CDR1 is SNHLY and CDR2 FYNNEI. V was clipped by 6 bases and J by 5 bases, with 11 bases between them. CDR3 sequence: CASRPPRNNEQFF. The CDR3, as DNA: TGTGCCAGCAGGCCTCCAAGAAACAATGAGCAGTTCTTC.

The chain carries TRBV5-1 and TRBJ2-5; D gene ambiguous. With 1 base removed from V and 3 bases from J, the gap between germline ends came to 7 bases. Germline-derived CDR1 and CDR2 are SGHRS and YFSETQ. The length of the CDR3 is 13 residues. The CDR3 sequence is CASSLSAEETQYF. The CDR3 DNA reads TGCGCCAGCAGCTTGTCAGCTGAAGAGACCCAGTACTTC.

This chain links TRBV28 with TRBJ2-3, with 8 bases matching TRBD2. Germline V gene sequence: CDR1 MDHEN, CDR2 SYDVKM. The length of the CDR3 is 15 residues. V was pared by 5 bases and J by 2 bases, with 6 bases of the junction left unmatched. As DNA, the CDR3 is TGTGCCAGCAGTCCGAGACTAGCGATCACAGATACGCAGTATTTT. Its protein product is CASSPRLAITDTQYF.

This clonotype came up a few times. V usage is TRBV27 and J usage is TRBJ2-6; D gene uncertain. CDR3 length: 14 residues. Germline assignment: CDR1 MNHEY and CDR2 SMNVEV (reference sequence). Trimming took 4 bases from V and 5 from J, leaving 9 bases between them. CDR3 DNA sequence: TGTGCCAGCAGTTCCCTGGGTCGGGCCAACGTCCTGACTTTC. The encoded protein is CASSSLGRANVLTF.